This T cell receptor (beta chain) was found in a study of blood T cell repertoires in COVID-19. Residents of about two dozen US areas, aged about 18 to 89 years, made up the participants. Cohort assignment relied on participant-reported clinical history. Germline loops: CDR1 SNHLY, CDR2 FYNNEI. J gave up 5 bases and V 3 bases, and 10 bases lay outside the gene matches. The CDR3 has 17 amino acids. Assay used: immunoSEQ multiplex PCR; TCRdb lists only in-frame clones, some missing. The table has fewer than 200,000 clones, 88% seen once. The V gene is TRBV2, the J gene TRBJ2-5; TRBD2 matches at 12 bases. The sample was PBMCs or T cells enriched from blood (not recorded which). The sequence was obtained from a woman aged 18-29 years who had recovered from COVID-19. The CDR3 DNA reads TGTGCCAGCAGTGATATCGCTAGCGGGAGGGCCAGGGAGACCCAGTACTTC. Translated: CASSDIASGRARETQYF.